What follows are 14 T cell receptor beta chains derived from one specimen sequenced in a study of blood T cell repertoires in COVID-19. Using immunoSEQ multiplex PCR, the repertoire was profiled, and TCRdb retains in-frame clones only, with some absent. The table has under 200,000 clones, approximately 87% seen once. The sample comprised PBMCs or T cells enriched from blood (not recorded which). Receptor source: a woman between 50 and 59 years old who had recovered from COVID-19.

As DNA, the CDR3 is TGTGCCAGCAGCCCTGGACTAGCGAGTGCAGATACGCAGTATTTT. This translates into CASSPGLASADTQYF. The chain is built from TRBV3-1 (or the pseudogene TRBV3-2) and TRBJ2-3, with TRBD2 identical over 9 bases. Germline V gives CDR1 LGHDT, CDR2 YNNKEL (reference sequence). The CDR3 sequence is 15 residues long. V shed 4 bases and J 4 bases; nucleotides not matched to a gene: 6.

The chain's CDR3 is CASSSRSGLTDTQYF. The CDR3 DNA is TGTGCCAGCAGTTCTCGTAGCGGACTAACAGATACGCAGTATTTT. The chain is built from TRBV6-5 and TRBJ2-3, with D maybe TRBD2 (6 bases). CDR3 length equals 15 residues. Germline assignment: CDR1 MNHEY and CDR2 SVGAGI. V lost 4 bases to trimming and J lost 3 bases, with 14 bases between them.

The rearrangement links TRBV6-5 to TRBJ2-1; 14 nucleotides align to TRBD2. The ends lost 10 bases at V and 4 bases at J; junction bases unmatched: 3. The germline V gene encodes CDR1 MNHEY and CDR2 SVGAGI. The CDR3 totals 14 residues. CDR3 sequence reads: CATRTSGGYNEQFF. CDR3 nucleotide sequence: TGTGCCACACGGACTAGCGGGGGGTACAATGAGCAGTTCTTC.

In its sample, this clone was seen once. The gene calls are TRBV18 and TRBJ1-2, with D perhaps matching TRBD1 (6 bases). Germline V gene sequence: CDR1 KGHSH, CDR2 LQKENI. The ends were cut back, 3 bases at V and 3 bases at J, with 14 bases in the middle. This CDR3 is 15 amino acids long. CDR3 DNA sequence: TGTGCCAGCTCACCCCGGGGGGCAGCGGACTATGGCTACACCTTC. Amino acid sequence: CASSPRGAADYGYTF.

This rearrangement joins TRBV2 to TRBJ1-4; D is ambiguous. V lost 6 bases and J 5 bases, leaving 13 bases between the germline ends. This CDR3 contains 14 residues. Germline lookup yields CDR1 SNHLY and CDR2 FYNNEI. CDR3 nucleotide sequence: TGTGCCAGCAGCCAAGGAGTTAAAAATGAAAAACTGTTTTTT. Residues: CASSQGVKNEKLFF. The full variable domain, in which reference TRBV2 and TRBJ1-4 provide the parts outside the CDR3, is EPEVTQTPSHQVTQMGQEVILRCVPISNHLYFYWYRQILGQKVEFLVSFYNNEISEKSEIFDDQFSVERPDGSNFTLKIRSTKLEDSAMYFCASSQGVKNEKLFFGSGTQLSVL.

This chain uses TRBV6-4 with TRBJ2-3, with D perhaps TRBD1 (5 bases). Trimming pared 0 bases from V and 2 bases from J, leaving 6 bases between. CDR1 and CDR2 from the germline V gene are MRHNA and SNTAGT. The CDR3 consists of 14 residues. The CDR3 region is CASSDSGATDTQYF. Written as DNA, the CDR3 is TGTGCCAGCAGTGACTCAGGGGCCACAGATACGCAGTATTTT.

V gene TRBV19 combines with J gene TRBJ2-1, with 10 bases aligning to TRBD2. CDR3 length: 16 amino acids. The trim removed 3 bases at V and 8 bases at J, leaving 10 bases unmatched. The V gene's germline CDR1 is LNHDA and CDR2 SQIVND (reference sequence). In DNA, the CDR3 is TGTGCCAGTAGTATGGGAACTAGCGGGACGCCCTATGAGCAGTTCTTC. This encodes CASSMGTSGTPYEQFF.

This rearrangement joins TRBV3-1 (or the pseudogene TRBV3-2) to TRBJ1-2; TRBD1 is a possible D gene (5 bases). This CDR3 is 14 amino acids long. Germline CDR1 and CDR2: LGHDT and YNNKEL (reference sequence). Trimming removed 5 bases from V and 0 bases from J, with 10 bases in between. The CDR3 DNA reads TGTGCCAGCAGCACCCGACAGTCTAACTATGGCTACACCTTC. Its translation is CASSTRQSNYGYTF.

J is TRBJ1-2 and V is TRBV4-1, with TRBD1 matching 10 bases. Trimming at V came to 1 base and at J to 6 bases, leaving 14 bases not matched to a gene. The CDR3 length is 18 residues. Germline V gene lookup returns CDR1 MGHRA and CDR2 YSYEKL. CDR3 in DNA: TGCGCCAGCAGCCAAGCTTGGAAGGGGGACAGGGGCCAGCATGGCTACACCTTC. It encodes CASSQAWKGDRGQHGYTF.

The chain has TRBV29-1 and TRBJ1-1; 7 bases line up with TRBD1. CDR1 and CDR2 (germline): SQVTM, ANQGSEA. V lost 7 bases and J lost 8; bases outside the gene matches: 4. The CDR3 has 10 residues. The CDR3 here is CSATGAEAFF. CDR3 DNA: TGCAGCGCCACAGGGGCCGAAGCTTTCTTT. Combining the CDR3 with reference TRBV29-1 and TRBJ1-1 gives the whole variable domain SAVISQKPSRDICQRGTSLTIQCQVDSQVTMMFWYRQQPGQSLTLIATANQGSEATYESGFVIDKFPISRPNLTFSTLTVSNMSPEDSSIYLCSATGAEAFFGQGTRLTVV.

This rearrangement joins TRBV7-8 to TRBJ2-7, with D unresolved. The V gene's germline CDR1 is SGHVS and CDR2 FQNEAQ. The CDR3 consists of 12 residues. Between the trimmed V and J ends, which lost 4 bases and 7 bases, there was a span of 11 bases. The CDR3 loop reads CASSYPPGEQYV. CDR3 bases: TGTGCCAGCAGCTACCCTCCCGGGGAGCAGTACGTC.

This clone was observed a single time. The chain uses TRBV28 and TRBJ2-3; perhaps TRBD2 as D (6 bases). The CDR3 extends over 13 amino acids. Germline assignment: CDR1 MDHEN and CDR2 SYDVKM. Trimming removed 11 bases at V and 1 base at J, with 13 bases between. The CDR3 protein is CAGAGGGTDTQYF. CDR3 sequence (DNA): TGTGCCGGTGCCGGGGGTGGCACAGATACGCAGTATTTT.

The V and J genes are TRBV4-3 and TRBJ2-1; D might be TRBD2 (6 bases). Germline CDR1 LGHNA, CDR2 YSLEER. CDR3 size: 13 residues. V lost 6 bases and J 5 bases, leaving 11 bases between the germline ends. This CDR3 is CASSGGTHNEQFF. The CDR3 DNA reads TGCGCCAGCAGTGGAGGGACTCACAATGAGCAGTTCTTC.

Points on this clone: The identical CDR3 is also encoded by other nucleotide sequences in the sample. The genes are TRBV5-1 and TRBJ2-3; D is unresolved. The CDR3 contains 12 residues. The germline CDR1 and CDR2 sequences are SGHRS and YFSETQ. Trimming cost V 0 bases and J 4 bases, with 3 bases left between them. This CDR3 reads CASSLGADTQYF. The CDR3 region has the DNA TGCGCCAGCAGCTTGGGAGCAGATACGCAGTATTTT.